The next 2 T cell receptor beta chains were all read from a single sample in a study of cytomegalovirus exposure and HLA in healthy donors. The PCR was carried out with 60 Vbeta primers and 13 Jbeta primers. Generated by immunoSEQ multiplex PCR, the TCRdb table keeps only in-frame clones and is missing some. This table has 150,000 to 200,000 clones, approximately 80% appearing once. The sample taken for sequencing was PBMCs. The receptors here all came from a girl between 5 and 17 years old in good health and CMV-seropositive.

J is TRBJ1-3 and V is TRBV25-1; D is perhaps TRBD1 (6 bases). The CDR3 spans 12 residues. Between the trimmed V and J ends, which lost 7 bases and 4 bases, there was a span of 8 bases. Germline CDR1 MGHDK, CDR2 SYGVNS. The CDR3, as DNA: TGTGCCAGCACCGGGACAGGAAACACCATATATTTT. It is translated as CASTGTGNTIYF.

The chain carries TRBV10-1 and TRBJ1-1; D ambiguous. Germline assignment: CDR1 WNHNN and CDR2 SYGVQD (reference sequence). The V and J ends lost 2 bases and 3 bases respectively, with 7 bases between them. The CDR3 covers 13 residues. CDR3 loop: CASSEMRDTEAFF. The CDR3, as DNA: TGCGCCAGCAGTGAGATGAGGGACACTGAAGCTTTCTTT.